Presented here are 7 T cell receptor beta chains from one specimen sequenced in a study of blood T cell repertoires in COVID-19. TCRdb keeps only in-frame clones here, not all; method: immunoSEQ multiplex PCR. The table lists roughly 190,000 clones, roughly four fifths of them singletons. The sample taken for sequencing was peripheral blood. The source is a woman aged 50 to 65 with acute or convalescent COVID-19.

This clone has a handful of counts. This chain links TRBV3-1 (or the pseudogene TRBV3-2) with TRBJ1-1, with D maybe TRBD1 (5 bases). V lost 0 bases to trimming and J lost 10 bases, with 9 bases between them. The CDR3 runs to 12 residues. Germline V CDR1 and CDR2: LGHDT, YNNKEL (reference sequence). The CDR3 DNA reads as TGTGCCAGCAGCCAAGAGACAGCTCGAGCTTTCTTT. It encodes CASSQETARAFF.

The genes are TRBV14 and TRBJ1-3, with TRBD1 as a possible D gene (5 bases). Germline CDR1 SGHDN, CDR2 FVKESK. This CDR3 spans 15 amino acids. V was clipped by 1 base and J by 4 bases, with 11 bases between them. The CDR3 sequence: CASSQVRGLGNTIYF. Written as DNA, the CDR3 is TGTGCCAGCAGCCAAGTAAGGGGACTCGGAAACACCATATATTTT.

The CDR3 nucleotides are TGTGCCAGCAGCGTAGGGGGCGCGGGAACAGATACGCAGTATTTT. Translation: CASSVGGAGTDTQYF. The rearrangement uses TRBV7-8 and TRBJ2-3; TRBD1 is a possible D gene (7 bases). Trimming stripped 5 bases from V and 3 bases from J, with 15 bases between. The length of the CDR3 is 15 residues. Germline V gene data show CDR1 as SGHVS and CDR2 as FQNEAQ. The complete variable domain, with remaining parts taken from reference TRBV7-8 and TRBJ2-3, reads GAGVSQSPRYKVAKRGQDVALRCDPISGHVSLFWYQQALGQGPEFLTYFQNEAQLDKSGLPSDRFFAERPEGSVSTLKIQRTQQEDSAVYLCASSVGGAGTDTQYFGPGTRLTVL.

The CDR3 nucleotides are TGCGCCAGCAGCCCCCGGGAGCGGGGAGGCTACACCTTC. Translation gives CASSPRERGGYTF. This rearrangement joins TRBV5-1 to TRBJ1-2; D gene unclear. Trimming removed 4 bases from V and 8 bases from J, with 15 bases in between. Germline assignment: CDR1 SGHRS and CDR2 YFSETQ. CDR3 length equals 13 residues.

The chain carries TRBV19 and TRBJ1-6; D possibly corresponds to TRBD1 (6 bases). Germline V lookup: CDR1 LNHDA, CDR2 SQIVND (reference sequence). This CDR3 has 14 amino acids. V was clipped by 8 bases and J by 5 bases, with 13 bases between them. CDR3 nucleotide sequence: TGTGCCAGTCGCAGGACAGTAGATAATTCACCCCTCCACTTT. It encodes CASRRTVDNSPLHF. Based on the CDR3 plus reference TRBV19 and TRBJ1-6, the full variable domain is DGGITQSPKYLFRKEGQNVTLSCEQNLNHDAMYWYRQDPGQGLRLIYYSQIVNDFQKGDIAEGYSVSREKKESFPLTVTSAQKNPTAFYLCASRRTVDNSPLHFGNGTRLTVT.

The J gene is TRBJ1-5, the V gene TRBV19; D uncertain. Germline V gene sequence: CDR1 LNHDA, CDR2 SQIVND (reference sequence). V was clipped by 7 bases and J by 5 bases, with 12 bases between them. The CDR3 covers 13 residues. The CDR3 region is CASNAQPHQPQHF. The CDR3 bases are TGTGCCAGTAATGCACAGCCCCATCAGCCCCAGCATTTT.

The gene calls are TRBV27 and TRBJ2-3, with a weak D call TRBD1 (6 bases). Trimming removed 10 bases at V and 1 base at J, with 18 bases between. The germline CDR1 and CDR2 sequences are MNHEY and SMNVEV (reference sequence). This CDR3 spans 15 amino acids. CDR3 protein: CATLLQGQRTDTQYF. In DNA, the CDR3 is TGTGCCACCCTACTACAGGGCCAACGCACAGATACGCAGTATTTT.